A selection of T cell receptor beta chains follows, all from one sample in a study of lymphopenia after photon versus proton radiotherapy. The repertoire was sequenced with immunoSEQ multiplex PCR; TCRdb's copy has only in-frame clones and lacks some. The profile shows 150,000 or so clones, 75% to 90% of them singletons. Sample: peripheral blood, taken from a patient treated with photon-based radiotherapy. The receptors shown here come from a man aged 45 to 65 with gastric cancer. Each CDR3 is given with its conserved first and last residue. D genes are given only for firm matches. Clone size is stated in some rows and not others, as once, few, many or a class when expanded.

TRBJ2-7,16,TRBD2,TRBV27,.,CASRPEGLASSYEQYF,TGTGCCAGCAGACCCGAGGGACTAGCGAGCTCCTACGAGCAGTACTTC
TRBJ2-7,17,TRBD1,TRBV10-3,.,CAIRPDRGGLMSYEQYF,TGTGCCATCAGGCCGGACAGGGGAGGACTGATGTCCTACGAGCAGTACTTC
TRBJ1-2,14,TRBD1,TRBV11-1,.,CASSRGTAPSGYTF,TGTGCCAGCAGCCGTGGGACAGCCCCTAGCGGCTACACCTTC
TRBJ1-1,12,.,TRBV7-9,.,CASSQDETEAFF,TGTGCCAGCAGCCAAGATGAGACTGAAGCTTTCTTT
TRBJ2-3,14,.,TRBV6-5,.,CASSYKDSTDTQYF,TGTGCCAGCAGTTACAAGGACAGCACAGATACGCAGTATTTT
TRBJ1-5,17,.,TRBV7-2,.,CASSLVSQGRSNQPQHF,TGTGCCAGCAGCTTAGTTTCCCAGGGTCGGAGCAATCAGCCCCAGCATTTT
TRBJ2-3,12,.,TRBV29-1,few,CSGQPSTDTQYF,TGCAGCGGTCAGCCGAGCACAGATACGCAGTATTTT
TRBJ2-5,13,.,TRBV29-1,.,CSVVGASVETQYF,TGCAGCGTTGTAGGGGCTTCCGTGGAGACCCAGTACTTC
TRBJ2-6,16,.,TRBV6-4,.,CASRETGVSGANVLTF,TGTGCCAGCAGAGAGACGGGGGTCTCTGGGGCCAACGTCCTGACTTTC
TRBJ2-7,15,TRBD1,TRBV11-2,.,CASSLQTGVTYEQYF,TGTGCCAGCAGCCTCCAGACAGGGGTGACCTACGAGCAGTACTTC
TRBJ1-1,12,.,TRBV30,.,CAWSWGGTEAFF,TGTGCCTGGAGTTGGGGGGGCACTGAAGCTTTCTTT
TRBJ2-7,15,.,TRBV11-1,.,CASSLAGRGSHEQYF,TGTGCCAGCAGCTTAGCAGGCAGGGGATCCCACGAGCAGTACTTC
TRBJ2-1,17,.,TRBV7-2,.,CASSRDVGASSYNEQFF,TGTGCCAGCAGCCGTGACGTAGGGGCCTCCTCCTACAATGAGCAGTTCTTC
TRBJ1-1,18,TRBD1,TRBV30,.,CAWRPVWDRGLLDTEAFF,TGTGCCTGGAGACCCGTTTGGGACAGGGGGCTTTTGGACACTGAAGCTTTCTTT
TRBJ2-1,15,TRBD1,TRBV27,.,CASSTYRGPYNEQFF,TGTGCCAGCAGTACTTACAGGGGGCCCTACAATGAGCAGTTCTTC
TRBJ2-3,12,.,TRBV10-3,few,CAISPAVGTQYF,TGTGCCATCAGCCCCGCGGTAGGTACGCAGTATTTT
TRBJ2-7,15,.,TRBV6-5,.,CASSRSMDSSYEQYF,TGTGCCAGCAGCCGATCTATGGACAGCTCCTACGAGCAGTACTTC
TRBJ2-1,15,TRBD2,TRBV9,.,CASSTRLAGRDEQFF,TGTGCCAGCAGCACGCGACTAGCGGGGCGGGATGAGCAGTTCTTC
TRBJ1-2,16,TRBD1,TRBV4-1,.,CASSQEPDRGFYGYTF,TGCGCCAGCAGCCAAGAACCGGACAGGGGTTTTTATGGCTACACCTTC
TRBJ2-2,13,.,TRBV5-4,.,CASSLERGGELFF,TGTGCCAGCAGCTTGGAGAGGGGCGGGGAGCTGTTTTTT
TRBJ2-7,15,TRBD1,TRBV7-9,.,CASSPFFQGAYEQYF,TGTGCCAGCAGCCCATTTTTCCAGGGGGCCTACGAGCAGTACTTC
TRBJ2-5,14,.,TRBV27,.,CASSRIGGVETQYF,TGTGCCAGCAGTAGAATCGGGGGAGTAGAGACCCAGTACTTC
TRBJ2-7,14,.,TRBV7-2,.,CASTVGRSSYEQYF,TGTGCCAGCACTGTCGGCAGGAGCTCCTACGAGCAGTACTTC
TRBJ1-5,17,TRBD1,TRBV4-1,.,CASSQAQGAGGNQPQHF,TGCGCCAGCAGCCAAGCCCAGGGGGCAGGTGGCAATCAGCCCCAGCATTTT
TRBJ1-5,15,.,TRBV2,.,CASSEVYSGNQPQHF,TGTGCCAGCAGTGAGGTATATAGTGGCAATCAGCCCCAGCATTTT
TRBJ2-1,13,TRBD2,TRBV27,once,CASRRDYLNEQFF,TGTGCCAGCAGACGGGACTACCTCAATGAGCAGTTCTTC
TRBJ2-4,14,.,TRBV18,.,CASSPPARKNIQYF,TGTGCCAGCTCACCACCTGCGCGAAAAAACATTCAGTACTTC
TRBJ2-7,16,TRBD2,TRBV6-6,.,CASSLGLAEKSYEQYF,TGTGCCAGCAGTCTTGGACTAGCGGAAAAGTCCTACGAGCAGTACTTC
TRBJ1-1,15,.,TRBV6-5,.,CASSYGWTVGTEAFF,TGTGCCAGCAGTTACGGTTGGACAGTAGGGACTGAAGCTTTCTTT
TRBJ1-3,17,TRBD1,TRBV4-3,.,CASSQGQGYFSGNTIYF,TGCGCCAGCAGCCAGGGACAGGGGTATTTCTCTGGAAACACCATATATTTT
TRBJ2-7,17,TRBD1,TRBV5-1,.,CASSLSGRGQGENEQYF,TGCGCCAGCAGCTTGTCCGGGAGAGGACAGGGGGAAAACGAGCAGTACTTC
TRBJ1-4,15,.,TRBV2,.,CASRDYKGTNEKLFF,TGTGCCAGCAGGGACTACAAGGGAACTAATGAAAAACTGTTTTTT
TRBJ1-5,16,.,TRBV28,.,CASSLSEGWEGQPQHF,TGTGCCAGCAGTTTATCGGAAGGGTGGGAAGGTCAGCCCCAGCATTTT
TRBJ1-5,18,.,TRBV19,.,CASSMERVARGSNQPQHF,TGTGCCAGTAGTATGGAAAGGGTCGCCCGGGGGAGCAATCAGCCCCAGCATTTT
TRBJ1-5,15,TRBD1,TRBV7-6,few,CASSSGTGAIEPQHF,TGTGCCAGCAGCTCCGGGACAGGGGCGATTGAGCCCCAGCATTTT
TRBJ2-5,12,.,TRBV7-6,.,CASSPDRETQYF,TGTGCCAGCAGCCCCGACAGGGAGACCCAGTACTTC
TRBJ1-2,15,TRBD1,TRBV5-6,.,CASSGSTGGRGGYTF,TGTGCCAGCAGCGGATCGACAGGGGGACGCGGTGGCTACACCTTC
TRBJ1-5,14,TRBD1,TRBV7-3,few,CASSLRTGPQPQHF,TGTGCCAGCAGCCTACGGACAGGGCCCCAGCCCCAGCATTTT
TRBJ2-2,12,.,TRBV30,.,CAWSQGAGELFF,TGTGCCTGGAGTCAAGGGGCCGGGGAGCTGTTTTTT
TRBJ2-3,17,TRBD2,TRBV19,.,CASSIEGWEGSTDTQYF,TGTGCCAGTAGTATAGAAGGCTGGGAGGGGAGCACAGATACGCAGTATTTT
TRBJ2-7,13,.,TRBV2,many,CASSAEVDYEQYF,TGTGCCAGCAGTGCAGAGGTGGACTACGAGCAGTACTTC
TRBJ2-6,17,.,TRBV27,.,CASSSSQGRSGANVLTF,TGTGCCAGCAGTTCATCACAGGGACGCTCTGGGGCCAACGTCCTGACTTTC
TRBJ1-1,14,.,TRBV6-6,.,CASSYGGLDTEAFF,TGTGCCAGCAGTTACGGAGGGCTGGACACTGAAGCTTTCTTT